The sequence of this TCR delta chain was determined in a study of γδ T cells in repeated Plasmodium falciparum infection. The study's findings and limits: Malian children's Vdelta2-negative repertoires appeared more expanded and less diverse than Australians'.

The CDR3 covers 16 residues. Germline V CDR1 and CDR2: TSWWSYY, QGS. V lost 3 bases to trimming and J lost 8 bases, with 19 bases between them. Sequencing covered both gamma and delta TCR chains per sample. TCRdb re-called clones from the multiplex PCR reads via CATT. Of tens of thousands of delta-chain clones listed, 1.5% to 2% were seen once; the top ten hold 6.5% to 9.5%. Vgamma9/Vdelta2+ and Vdelta2-negative gammadelta T cells were flow-sorted from PBMC for bulk sequencing. In the case of this clone: Its antigen remains unidentified. A far larger clone differs by one base, so this is likely a read error. This sample also contains other DNA sequences that code for the same CDR3.

V usage is TRDV1 and J usage is TRDJ2; a possible D gene is TRDD2 (6 bases). The J gene, not given by TCRdb, was assigned here from a germline match of the nucleotide sequence. The sequenced sample was gamma-delta T cells from blood. The TCR sequence derives from a pool of human donors (malaria-infected and uninfected, not separated). DNA for the CDR3: TGTGCTCTTGGGGACATCCTACACGCAGGCACGGCACAACTCTTCTTT. It yields the protein CALGDILHAGTAQLFF.